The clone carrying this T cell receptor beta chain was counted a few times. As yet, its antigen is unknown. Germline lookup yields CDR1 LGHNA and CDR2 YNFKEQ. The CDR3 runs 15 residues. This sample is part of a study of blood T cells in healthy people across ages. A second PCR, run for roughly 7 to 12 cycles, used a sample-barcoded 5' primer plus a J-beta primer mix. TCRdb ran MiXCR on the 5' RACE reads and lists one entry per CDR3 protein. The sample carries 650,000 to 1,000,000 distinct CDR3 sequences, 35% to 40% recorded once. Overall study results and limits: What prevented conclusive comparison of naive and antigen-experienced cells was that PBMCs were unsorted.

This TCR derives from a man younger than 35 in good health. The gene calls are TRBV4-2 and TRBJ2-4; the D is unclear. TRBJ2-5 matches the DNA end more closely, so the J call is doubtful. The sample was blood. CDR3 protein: CASSQDPGQLETQYF. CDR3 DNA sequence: TGTGCCAGCAGCCAAGATCCTGGGCAGTTAGAGACCCAGTACTTC.